This T cell receptor (beta chain) emerged from a study of T cells in Graves' hyperthyroidism and ophthalmopathy. Study information: Peripheral blood draws took place at initial diagnosis, ahead of any treatment. Study conclusions and caveats: For ophthalmopathy, model prediction preceded onset by a median roughly 6.3 months.

Amplified TCR beta CDR3 regions derived from RNA transcripts. Carried out on the TCR CDR3, a first-round RT-PCR used the HTBI primer set. TCRdb recomputed calls from the multiplex PCR reads with MiXCR, one row per CDR3 protein. Found here are nearly 600,000 distinct CDR3 sequences, about 15% of them singletons; the top ten hold around 5.4%. Germline-derived CDR1 and CDR2 are SEHNR and FQNEAQ (reference sequence). The CDR3 extends over 17 amino acids. With V trimmed by 6 bases and J by 5 bases, 16 bases remained unmatched. PBMCs were collected from an approximately 10 ml volume of fresh peripheral blood. In regard to this clonotype: No antigen is known for it.

V usage is TRBV7-9 and J usage is TRBJ2-5, with 9 bases fitting TRBD1. Source material: blood. The TCR originated in a woman under 40 with Graves' hyperthyroidism that later progressed to Graves' ophthalmopathy. The DNA for the CDR3 is TGTGCCAGCAGAGCCTCCTACCGGGACAGGGCGGGTGAGACCCAGTACTTC. Translating it yields CASRASYRDRAGETQYF.